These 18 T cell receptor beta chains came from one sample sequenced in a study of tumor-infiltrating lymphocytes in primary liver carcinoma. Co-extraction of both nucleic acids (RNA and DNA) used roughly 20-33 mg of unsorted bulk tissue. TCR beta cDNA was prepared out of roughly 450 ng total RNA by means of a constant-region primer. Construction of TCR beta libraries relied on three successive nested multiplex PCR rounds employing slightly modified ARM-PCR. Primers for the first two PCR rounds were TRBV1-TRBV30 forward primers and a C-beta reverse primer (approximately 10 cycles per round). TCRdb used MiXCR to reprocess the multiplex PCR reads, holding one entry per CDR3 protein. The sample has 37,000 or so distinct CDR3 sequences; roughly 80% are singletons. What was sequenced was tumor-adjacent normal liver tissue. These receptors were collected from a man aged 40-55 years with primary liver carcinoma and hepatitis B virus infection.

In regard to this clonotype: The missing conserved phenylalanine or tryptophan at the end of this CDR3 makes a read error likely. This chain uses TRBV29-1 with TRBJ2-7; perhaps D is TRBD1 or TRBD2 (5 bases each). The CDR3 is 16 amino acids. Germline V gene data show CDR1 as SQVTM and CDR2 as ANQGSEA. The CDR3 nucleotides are TGCAGCGTCATGACATCTGGGACCGGTACTCCCTACAAGCAGTACCTC. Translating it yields CSVMTSGTGTPYKQYL.

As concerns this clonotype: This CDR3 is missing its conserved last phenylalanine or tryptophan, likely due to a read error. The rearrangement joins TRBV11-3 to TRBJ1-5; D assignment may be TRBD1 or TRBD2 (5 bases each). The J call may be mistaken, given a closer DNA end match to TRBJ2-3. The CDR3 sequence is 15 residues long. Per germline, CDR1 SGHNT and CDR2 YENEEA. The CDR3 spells CASSLDLGVAQPQYC. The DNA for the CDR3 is TGTGCCAGTAGCTTAGATCTGGGGGTGGCTCAGCCCCAGTATTGT.

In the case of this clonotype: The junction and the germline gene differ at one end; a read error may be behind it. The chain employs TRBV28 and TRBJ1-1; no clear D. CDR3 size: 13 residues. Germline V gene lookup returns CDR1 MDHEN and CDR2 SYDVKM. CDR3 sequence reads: CASRVYSNTEAFF. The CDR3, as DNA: TGTGCCAGCAGAGTATACAGCAACACTGAAGCATTCTTT.

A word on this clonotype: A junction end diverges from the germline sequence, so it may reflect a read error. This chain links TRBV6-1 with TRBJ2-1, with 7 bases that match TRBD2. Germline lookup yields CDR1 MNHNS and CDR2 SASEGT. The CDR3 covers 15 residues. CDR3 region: CVSGVEGVSYNELFF. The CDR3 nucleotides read TGTGTCAGCGGGGTCGAAGGAGTGTCCTATAATGAGCTGTTCTTC.

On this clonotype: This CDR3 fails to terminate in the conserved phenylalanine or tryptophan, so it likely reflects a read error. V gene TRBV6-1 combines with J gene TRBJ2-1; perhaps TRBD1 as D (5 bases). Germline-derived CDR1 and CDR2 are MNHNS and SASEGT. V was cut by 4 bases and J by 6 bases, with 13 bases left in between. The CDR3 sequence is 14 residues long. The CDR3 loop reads CASSVTVTVNEQFS. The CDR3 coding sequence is TGTGCCAGCAGTGTAACCGTGACAGTCAATGAGCAGTTCTCC.

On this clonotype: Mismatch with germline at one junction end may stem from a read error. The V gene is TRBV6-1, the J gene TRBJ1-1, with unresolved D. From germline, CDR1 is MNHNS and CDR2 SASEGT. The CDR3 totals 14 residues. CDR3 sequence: CAVVDSYMNTEAFF. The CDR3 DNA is TGTGCTGTGGTTGACTCCTATATGAACACTGAAGCCTTCTTT.

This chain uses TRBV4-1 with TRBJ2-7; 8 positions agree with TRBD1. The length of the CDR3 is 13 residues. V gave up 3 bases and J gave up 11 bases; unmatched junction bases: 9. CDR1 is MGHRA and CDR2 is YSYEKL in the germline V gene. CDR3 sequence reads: CASSQPQDRAKYF. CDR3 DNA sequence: TGCGCCAGCAGCCAGCCCCAGGACAGGGCAAAGTACTTC.

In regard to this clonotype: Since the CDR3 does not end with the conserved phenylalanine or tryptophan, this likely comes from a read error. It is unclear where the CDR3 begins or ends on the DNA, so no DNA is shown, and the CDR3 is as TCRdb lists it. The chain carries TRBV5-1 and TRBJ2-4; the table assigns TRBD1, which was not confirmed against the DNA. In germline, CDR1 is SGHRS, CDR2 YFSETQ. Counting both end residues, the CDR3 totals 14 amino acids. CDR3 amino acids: CASSLRDRGNSEYL.

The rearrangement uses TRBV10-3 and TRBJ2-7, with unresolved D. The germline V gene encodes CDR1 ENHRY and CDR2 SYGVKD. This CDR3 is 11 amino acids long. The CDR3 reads CTSRAPSGQYF. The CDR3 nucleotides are TGTACCAGCCGGGCACCGAGTGGGCAGTACTTC.

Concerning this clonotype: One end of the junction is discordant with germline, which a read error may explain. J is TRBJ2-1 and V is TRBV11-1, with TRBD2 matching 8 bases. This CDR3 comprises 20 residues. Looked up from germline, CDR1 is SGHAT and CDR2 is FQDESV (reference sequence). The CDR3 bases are TGTGCTAGCAGCATAGGAAAGAGTAGCGGGGCCTCACGGTTCGGCAGTGAGCAGTTCTTC. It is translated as CASSIGKSSGASRFGSEQFF.

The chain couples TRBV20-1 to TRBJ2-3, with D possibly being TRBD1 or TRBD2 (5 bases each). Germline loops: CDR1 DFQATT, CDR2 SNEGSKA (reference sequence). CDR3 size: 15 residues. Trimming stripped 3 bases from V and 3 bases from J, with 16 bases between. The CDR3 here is CSASGSGGRTDTQYF. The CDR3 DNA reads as TGCAGTGCTAGTGGTTCTGGGGGTCGGACAGATACGCAGTATTTT.

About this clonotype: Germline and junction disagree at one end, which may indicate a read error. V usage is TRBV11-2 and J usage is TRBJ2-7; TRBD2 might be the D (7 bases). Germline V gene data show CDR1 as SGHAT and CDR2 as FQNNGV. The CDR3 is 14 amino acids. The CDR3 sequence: CTSGPRGGPYEQYF. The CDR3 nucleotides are TGTACCAGCGGCCCCAGGGGAGGGCCCTACGAGCAGTACTTC.

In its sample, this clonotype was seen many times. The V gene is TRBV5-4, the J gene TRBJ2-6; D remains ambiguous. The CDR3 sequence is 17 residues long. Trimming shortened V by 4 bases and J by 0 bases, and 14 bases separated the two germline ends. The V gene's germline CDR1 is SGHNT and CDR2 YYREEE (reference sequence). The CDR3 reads CASSPGSFFSGANVLTF. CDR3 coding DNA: TGTGCCAGCAGCCCCGGGTCTTTCTTCTCTGGGGCCAACGTCCTGACTTTC. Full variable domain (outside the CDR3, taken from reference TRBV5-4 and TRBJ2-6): ETGVTQSPTHLIKTRGQQVTLRCSSQSGHNTVSWYQQALGQGPQFIFQYYREEENGRGNFPPRFSGLQFPNYSSELNVNALELDDSALYLCASSPGSFFSGANVLTFGAGSRLTVL.

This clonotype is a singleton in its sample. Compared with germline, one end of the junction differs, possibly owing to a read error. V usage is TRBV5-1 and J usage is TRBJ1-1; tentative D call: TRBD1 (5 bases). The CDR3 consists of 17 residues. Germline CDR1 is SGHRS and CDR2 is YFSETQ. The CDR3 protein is CASSLVGSRDVNSEAFF. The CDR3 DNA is TGCGCCAGCAGCTTGGTGGGATCCAGGGATGTGAACAGTGAAGCTTTCTTT.

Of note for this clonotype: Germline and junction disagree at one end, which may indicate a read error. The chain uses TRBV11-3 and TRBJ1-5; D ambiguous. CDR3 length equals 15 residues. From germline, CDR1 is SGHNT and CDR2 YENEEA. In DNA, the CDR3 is TGTGCCAGCAGTTTAGATCTGGAGGTGGCTCAGCCCCAGCATTTC. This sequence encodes CASSLDLEVAQPQHF. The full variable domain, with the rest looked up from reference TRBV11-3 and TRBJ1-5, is EAGVVQSPRYKIIEKKQPVAFWCNPISGHNTLYWYLQNLGQGPELLIRYENEEAVDDSQLPKDRFSAERLKGVDSTLKIQPAELGDSAVYLCASSLDLEVAQPQHFGDGTRLSIL.

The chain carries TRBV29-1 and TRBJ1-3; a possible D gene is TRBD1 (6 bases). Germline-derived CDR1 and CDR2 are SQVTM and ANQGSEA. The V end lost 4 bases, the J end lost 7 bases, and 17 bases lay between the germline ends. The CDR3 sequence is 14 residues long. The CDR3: CSVGGGRVMNTIYF. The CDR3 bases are TGCAGCGTTGGAGGGGGGAGAGTGATGAACACCATATATTTT.

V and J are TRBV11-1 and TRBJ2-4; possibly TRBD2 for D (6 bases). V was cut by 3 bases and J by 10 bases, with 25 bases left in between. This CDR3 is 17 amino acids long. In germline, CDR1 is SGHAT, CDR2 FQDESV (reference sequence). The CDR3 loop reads CASSFPGTCGTKTIQYF. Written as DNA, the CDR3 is TGTGCCAGCAGCTTTCCCGGGACTTGCGGGACCAAAACAATTCAGTACTTC.

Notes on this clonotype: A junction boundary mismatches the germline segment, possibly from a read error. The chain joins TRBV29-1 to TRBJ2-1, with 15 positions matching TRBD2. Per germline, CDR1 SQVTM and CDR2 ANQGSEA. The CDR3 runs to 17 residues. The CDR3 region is CCVDTGLAGGPGNEQFF. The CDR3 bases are TGCTGCGTTGATACAGGACTAGCGGGAGGGCCTGGGAATGAGCAGTTCTTC.